Below are 19 T cell receptor beta chains sequenced from a single sample in a study of T cell responses to AZD1222 COVID-19 vaccine (dated by TCRdb to 2020 to 2023). In the paper's terms, the time point label means: about 28 days (+/-7) after the second vaccine dose. Library generation was performed with the immunoSEQ multiplex PCR assay. This is the immuneACCESS table as TCRdb keeps it, with only in-frame sequences that have V and J called. A part of the clones is gone; compared with another copy, unresolved V genes explain less than half, and the rest is unexplained. The sample table holds some 130,000 clones, of which approximately 91% were seen once. The ten largest clones add up to 1% to 1.4% of the sample. Specimen: peripheral blood, collected 28 days after the second AZD1222 dose. Source of these receptors: an adult who received the AZD1222 COVID-19 vaccine.

The V call is TRBV19, the J call TRBJ2-3; no reliable D call. V gave up 7 bases and J gave up 2 bases, with 10 bases separating them. Germline V gene lookup returns CDR1 LNHDA and CDR2 SQIVND (reference sequence). The CDR3 runs 13 residues. The CDR3: CASTTDHTDTQYF. DNA for the CDR3: TGTGCCAGTACTACAGACCACACAGATACGCAGTATTTT.

A single count supports this clone. The chain is built from TRBV6-6 and TRBJ1-2; unclear D gene. Between the trimmed V and J ends, which lost 10 bases and 6 bases, there was a span of 18 bases. Germline V gives CDR1 MNHNY, CDR2 SVGAGI (reference sequence). The CDR3 length is 13 residues. In nucleotides, the CDR3 is TGTGCCACCTCAACGAGGGCAGCCGATGGCTACACCTTC. Protein product: CATSTRAADGYTF.

The chain has TRBV9 and TRBJ1-5; 9 nucleotides match TRBD1. Trimming took 3 bases from V and 4 from J; bases not matched to a gene: 2. The germline gives CDR1 SGDLS, CDR2 YYNGEE. The CDR3 sequence is 14 residues long. The CDR3 loop is CASSEGTGNQPQHF. Written as DNA, the CDR3 is TGTGCCAGCAGCGAAGGGACAGGGAATCAGCCCCAGCATTTT.

The chain's CDR3 is CARSHNYRANQPQHF. The CDR3, as DNA: TGTGCCAGAAGCCATAATTACAGGGCTAATCAGCCCCAGCATTTT. This chain joins TRBV5-3 and TRBJ1-5; TRBD1 might be the D (6 bases). TRBV5-3 is placed among ORFs of uncertain function. Trimming left V 4 bases short and J 4 bases short, with 15 bases between. CDR3 length: 15 amino acids.

This clone was observed once. The V gene is TRBV24-1, the J gene TRBJ2-1, with TRBD2 matching over 7 bases. Looked up from germline, CDR1 is KGHDR and CDR2 is SFDVKD. The CDR3 sequence is 16 residues long. V lost 1 base to trimming and J lost 7 bases; unmatched junction nucleotides: 9. The DNA of the CDR3 is TGTGCCACCAGTGATTTCGGGGGAGGGCCCTCAAATGAGCAGTTCTTC. Protein: CATSDFGGGPSNEQFF.

The chain recombines TRBV2 with TRBJ1-3; TRBD1 might be the D (5 bases). Germline V gene lookup returns CDR1 SNHLY and CDR2 FYNNEI. V shed 10 bases and J shed 0 bases, with 13 bases lying between them. The length of the CDR3 is 14 residues. CDR3 sequence: CATKEGASGNTIYF. The CDR3 bases are TGTGCCACCAAGGAAGGGGCCTCTGGAAACACCATATATTTT.

The rearrangement joins TRBV6-5 to TRBJ1-1, with D possibly TRBD1 on 5 matching bases. The V and J ends lost 1 base and 0 bases respectively, with 12 bases between them. The CDR3 runs 16 residues. Germline assignment: CDR1 MNHEY and CDR2 SVGAGI. The CDR3 DNA sequence: TGTGCCAGCAGTTACTGGGCAGGGACCATGAACACTGAAGCTTTCTTT. Protein product: CASSYWAGTMNTEAFF.

This sequence joins TRBV27 and TRBJ2-7, with D possibly being TRBD1 (5 bases). V was cut by 2 bases and J by 12 bases, with 17 bases left in between. Germline values: CDR1 MNHEY, CDR2 SMNVEV (reference sequence). This CDR3 region has 13 residues. Here the CDR3 reads CASSLNQQAQWYF. In nucleotides, the CDR3 is TGTGCCAGCAGTTTAAACCAACAGGCGCAGTGGTACTTC.

The chain carries TRBV18 and TRBJ2-7; D is perhaps TRBD1 (5 bases). V was clipped by 3 bases and J by 6 bases, with 12 bases between them. This CDR3 comprises 13 residues. In germline, CDR1 is KGHSH, CDR2 LQKENI. CDR3 loop: CASSPGLLGEQYF. The CDR3 DNA is TGTGCCAGCTCACCGGGGCTCCTTGGCGAGCAGTACTTC.

This chain joins TRBV19 and TRBJ1-5; possibly TRBD1 for D (6 bases). Looked up from germline, CDR1 is LNHDA and CDR2 is SQIVND (reference sequence). The CDR3 contains 18 residues. The V and J ends lost 5 bases and 2 bases respectively, with 22 bases between them. DNA for the CDR3: TGTGCCAGTAGTCGACTTCGGGGGGGCGCGTATGGCAATCAGCCCCAGCATTTT. This codes for CASSRLRGGAYGNQPQHF.

The chain has TRBV18 and TRBJ2-7; a possible D gene is TRBD2 (6 bases). The CDR3 sequence is 14 residues long. Per germline, CDR1 KGHSH and CDR2 LQKENI. V lost 3 bases and J lost 2, with 11 bases in between. CDR3 nucleotides: TGTGCCAGCTCACCGGGGACTCCTCCCTACGAGCAGTACTTC. This translates into CASSPGTPPYEQYF.

The rearrangement links TRBV12-3 or TRBV12-4 to TRBJ1-1, with D hard to call. CDR3 size: 11 residues. With 0 bases removed from V and 6 bases from J, the gap between germline ends came to 2 bases. CDR3 residues: CASSLAAEAFF. The CDR3, as DNA: TGTGCCAGCAGTTTAGCCGCTGAAGCTTTCTTT.

The chain joins TRBV9 to TRBJ2-3; D not certain. The CDR3 has 13 amino acids. The germline V and J ends were trimmed by 4 bases and 1 base, with 7 bases remaining between them. The germline CDR1 and CDR2 sequences are SGDLS and YYNGEE. CDR3 sequence reads: CASSLSGTDTQYF. The DNA of the CDR3 is TGTGCCAGCAGCCTCAGCGGCACAGATACGCAGTATTTT. Combining the CDR3 with reference TRBV9 and TRBJ2-3 gives the whole variable domain DSGVTQTPKHLITATGQRVTLRCSPRSGDLSVYWYQQSLDQGLQFLIQYYNGEERAKGNILERFSAQQFPDLHSELNLSSLELGDSALYFCASSLSGTDTQYFGPGTRLTVL.

V gene TRBV6-5 combines with J gene TRBJ2-5; tentatively, D is TRBD2 (5 bases). The V and J ends lost 7 bases and 1 base respectively, with 13 bases between them. The CDR3 length is 14 residues. Per the germline V gene, CDR1 is MNHEY and CDR2 is SVGAGI. CDR3 coding DNA: TGTGCCAGCAATTCCGCGGGCCGCCAAGAGACCCAGTACTTC. Protein product: CASNSAGRQETQYF.

This clone was recorded once. The V call is TRBV7-6, the J call TRBJ2-7; no clear D. The germline V and J ends were trimmed by 3 bases and 0 bases, with 12 bases remaining between them. Per the germline V gene, CDR1 is SGHVS and CDR2 is FNYEAQ. There are 15 residues in the CDR3. CDR3 loop: CASSFKPAPSYEQYF. The CDR3 DNA is TGTGCCAGCAGCTTCAAGCCAGCCCCCTCCTACGAGCAGTACTTC. Together with reference TRBV7-6 and TRBJ2-7, the CDR3 gives the full variable domain: GAGVSQSPRYKVTKRGQDVALRCDPISGHVSLYWYRQALGQGPEFLTYFNYEAQQDKSGLPNDRFSAERPEGSISTLTIQRTEQRDSAMYRCASSFKPAPSYEQYFGPGTRLTVT.

The V call is TRBV6-5, the J call TRBJ1-5; 10 bases map to TRBD1. The CDR3 is 14 amino acids. Germline V gene data show CDR1 as MNHEY and CDR2 as SVGAGI. Trimming removed 6 bases from V and 3 bases from J; junction bases left unmatched: 2. CDR3 in amino acids: CASRDRGYNQPQHF. CDR3 bases: TGTGCCAGCAGGGACAGGGGGTACAATCAGCCCCAGCATTTT.

The chain has TRBV11-2 and TRBJ2-1, with D hard to call. CDR1 SGHAT and CDR2 FQNNGV come from the germline V gene. The CDR3 spans 13 residues. The germline V and J ends were trimmed by 4 bases and 7 bases, with 11 bases remaining between them. The CDR3 spells CASSSGIVNEQFF. DNA of the CDR3: TGTGCCAGCAGCTCCGGTATAGTGAATGAGCAGTTCTTC.

This chain links TRBV12-3 or TRBV12-4 with TRBJ1-4; D is possibly TRBD1 (5 bases). Trimming removed 5 bases at V and 7 bases at J, with 11 bases between. The CDR3 is 13 amino acids. CDR3 amino acids: CASSRGSVEKLFF. The CDR3 coding sequence is TGTGCCAGCAGTAGGGGCTCTGTTGAAAAACTGTTTTTT.

This sequence joins TRBV4-1 and TRBJ2-3; either TRBD1 or TRBD2 may fit D (6 bases each). CDR3 length equals 16 residues. V lost 1 base and J lost 3, with 14 bases in between. Looked up from germline, CDR1 is MGHRA and CDR2 is YSYEKL. CDR3 protein: CASSQVWGARTDTQYF. The CDR3 coding sequence is TGCGCCAGCAGCCAAGTTTGGGGGGCTCGGACAGATACGCAGTATTTT.